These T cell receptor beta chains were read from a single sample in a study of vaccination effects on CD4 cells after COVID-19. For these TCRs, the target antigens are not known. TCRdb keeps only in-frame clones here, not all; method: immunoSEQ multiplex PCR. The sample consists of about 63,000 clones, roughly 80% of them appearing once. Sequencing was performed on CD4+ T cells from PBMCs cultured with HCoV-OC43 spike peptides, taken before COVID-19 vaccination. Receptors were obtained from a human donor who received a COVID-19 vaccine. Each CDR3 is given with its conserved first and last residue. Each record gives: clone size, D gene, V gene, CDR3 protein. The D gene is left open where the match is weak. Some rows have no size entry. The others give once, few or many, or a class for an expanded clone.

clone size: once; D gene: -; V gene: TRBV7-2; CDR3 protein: CASSLRVNLQANYGYTF
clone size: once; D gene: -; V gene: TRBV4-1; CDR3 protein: CASSRQGPAEAFF
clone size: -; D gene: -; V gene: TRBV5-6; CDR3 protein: CASSLDSENSNQPQHF
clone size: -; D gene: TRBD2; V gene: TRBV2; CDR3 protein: CASSVPLAGAETQYF
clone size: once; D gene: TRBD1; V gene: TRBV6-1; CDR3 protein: CASSGRTGGTGDTIYF
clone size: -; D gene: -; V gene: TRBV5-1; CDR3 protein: CASSLEGGRETQYF
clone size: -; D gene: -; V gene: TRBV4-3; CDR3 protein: CASSQVWGSGELFF
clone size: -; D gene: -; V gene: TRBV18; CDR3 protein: CASSPYGGDTQYF
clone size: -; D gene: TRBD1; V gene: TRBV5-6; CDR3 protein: CASSLDRGRNQPQHF
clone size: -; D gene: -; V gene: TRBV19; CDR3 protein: CASSPGPKASTDTQYF
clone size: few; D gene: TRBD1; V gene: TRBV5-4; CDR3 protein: CASRPGTGDGYTF
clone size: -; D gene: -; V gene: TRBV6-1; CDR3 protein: CASSDGSSYNEQFF
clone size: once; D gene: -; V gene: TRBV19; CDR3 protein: CASSPRGGGHEKLFF
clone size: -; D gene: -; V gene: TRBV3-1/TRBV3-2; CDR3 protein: CASSQVDGNGYTF
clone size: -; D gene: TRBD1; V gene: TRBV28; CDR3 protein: CASSPRTGSWSPLHF
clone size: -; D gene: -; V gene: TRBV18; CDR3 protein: CASSPNVQEYSGNTIYF
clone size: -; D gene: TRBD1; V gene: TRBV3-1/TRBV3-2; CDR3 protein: CASSTQGRDYGYTF
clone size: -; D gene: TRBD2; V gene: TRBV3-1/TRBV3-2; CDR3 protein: CASSPTGAGGRTDTQYF
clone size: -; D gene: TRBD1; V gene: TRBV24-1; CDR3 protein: CATSGQGRTDTQYF
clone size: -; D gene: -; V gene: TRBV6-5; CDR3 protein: CASRGPNNEKLFF
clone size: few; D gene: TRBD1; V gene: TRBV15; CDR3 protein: CATSGNQGANEKLFF
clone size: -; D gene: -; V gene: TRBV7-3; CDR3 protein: CASSFGGYNEQFF
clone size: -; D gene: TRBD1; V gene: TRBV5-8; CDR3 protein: CASSLVGQGGDTEAFF
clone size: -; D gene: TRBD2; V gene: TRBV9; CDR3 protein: CASSVGRLAGGNEQFF
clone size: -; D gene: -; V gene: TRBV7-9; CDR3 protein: CASSLSGASGANVLTF
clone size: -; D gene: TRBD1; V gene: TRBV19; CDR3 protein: CASSIDRVNQPQHF
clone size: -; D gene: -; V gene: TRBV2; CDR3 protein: CASSERGPQWTQYF
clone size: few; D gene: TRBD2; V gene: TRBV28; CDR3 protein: CASSFQRGGTDTQYF
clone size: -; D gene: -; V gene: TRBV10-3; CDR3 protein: CAISEEGRYNEQFF
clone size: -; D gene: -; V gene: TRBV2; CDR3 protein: CASSAVIGGELFF
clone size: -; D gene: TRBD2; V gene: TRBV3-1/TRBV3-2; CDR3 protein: CASSTPRTSMNEQFF
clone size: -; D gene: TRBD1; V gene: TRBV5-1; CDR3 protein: CASSTSLDREGSPLHF
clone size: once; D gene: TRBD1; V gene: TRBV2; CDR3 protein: CASSEEQGVGNEQFF
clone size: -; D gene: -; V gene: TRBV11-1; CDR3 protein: CASSSYNSPLHF
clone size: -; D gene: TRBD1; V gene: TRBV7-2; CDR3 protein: CASSLDRGGEKLFF
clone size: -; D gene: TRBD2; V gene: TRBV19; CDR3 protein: CASSISSGRLETQYF
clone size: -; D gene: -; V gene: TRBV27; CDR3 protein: CASSFRDTYWGYNEQFF
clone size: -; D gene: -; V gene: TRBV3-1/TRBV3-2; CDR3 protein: CASSPTGSDTQYF
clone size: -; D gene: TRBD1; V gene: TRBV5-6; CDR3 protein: CASSSFYSTGDGYGYTF